This is a list of T cell receptor beta chains from one sample in a study of OX40 agonist ivuxolimab in advanced cancers. Method: immunoSEQ multiplex PCR; TCRdb's copy keeps in-frame clones and lacks some. The sample shows approximately 49,000 clones, 85% of them seen only once. The sequences come from CD4+ or CD8+ T cells sorted from blood, collected in a trial of the OX40 agonist ivuxolimab. The origin of the receptors is an adult with an advanced solid tumor such as melanoma, head and neck, liver or kidney cancer. CDR3s include the opening cysteine and the closing phenylalanine or tryptophan. The D gene is left open where the match is weak. Size is stated for part of the rows, as once, few or many counts, or as a class when the clone is expanded.

j_gene: TRBJ2-5; d_gene: -; v_gene: TRBV5-4; abundance: -; CDR3nt: TGTGCATATGAGGCAGGGAGGGAGACCCAGTACTTC; CDR3aa: CAYEAGRETQYF
j_gene: TRBJ2-7; d_gene: TRBD1; v_gene: TRBV7-3; abundance: few; CDR3nt: TGTGCCAGCAGCTTGTCGGGACAGGGGGCCAACGAGCAGTACTTC; CDR3aa: CASSLSGQGANEQYF
j_gene: TRBJ2-1; d_gene: -; v_gene: TRBV7-9; abundance: -; CDR3nt: TGTGCCAGCAGCTTAGGGGGATATGAGCAGTTCTTC; CDR3aa: CASSLGGYEQFF
j_gene: TRBJ1-1; d_gene: -; v_gene: TRBV29-1; abundance: few; CDR3nt: TGCAGCGTTGAAGTTTGGCAGGGTGAAGCTTTCTTT; CDR3aa: CSVEVWQGEAFF
j_gene: TRBJ2-1; d_gene: -; v_gene: TRBV30; abundance: -; CDR3nt: TGTGCCTGGACCTGGACAGCCTCCTACAATGAGCAGTTCTTC; CDR3aa: CAWTWTASYNEQFF
j_gene: TRBJ2-3; d_gene: -; v_gene: TRBV4-1; abundance: -; CDR3nt: TGCGCCAGCAGCCATGGCGGTCCAGATACGCAGTATTTT; CDR3aa: CASSHGGPDTQYF
j_gene: TRBJ2-2; d_gene: TRBD2; v_gene: TRBV27; abundance: -; CDR3nt: TGTGCCAGCAGTCAATTTAGCGGGGAAACCGGGGAGCTGTTTTTT; CDR3aa: CASSQFSGETGELFF
j_gene: TRBJ2-3; d_gene: -; v_gene: TRBV27; abundance: -; CDR3nt: TGTGCCAGCAGTTTATTAGGCAGTACCCTCACAGATACGCAGTATTTT; CDR3aa: CASSLLGSTLTDTQYF
j_gene: TRBJ1-1; d_gene: -; v_gene: TRBV6-5; abundance: -; CDR3nt: TGTGCCAGCAGTTACTCCCAGGGGATGAACACTGAAGCTTTCTTT; CDR3aa: CASSYSQGMNTEAFF
j_gene: TRBJ1-2; d_gene: -; v_gene: TRBV4-1; abundance: -; CDR3nt: TGCGCCAGTGGGCGATTGGCTAACTATGGCTACACCTTC; CDR3aa: CASGRLANYGYTF
j_gene: TRBJ1-1; d_gene: -; v_gene: TRBV7-2; abundance: -; CDR3nt: TGTGCCAGCAGCCAAAGTCGGGTTGGCCCTATGAACACTGAAGCTTTCTTT; CDR3aa: CASSQSRVGPMNTEAFF
j_gene: TRBJ2-3; d_gene: -; v_gene: TRBV6-4; abundance: -; CDR3nt: TGTGCCAGCAGTGAGAATTTCGGCACAGATACGCAGTATTTT; CDR3aa: CASSENFGTDTQYF
j_gene: TRBJ1-2; d_gene: -; v_gene: TRBV7-9; abundance: -; CDR3nt: TGTGCCAGCAGCTTAGGGACAGACTTTAACTATGGCTACACCTTC; CDR3aa: CASSLGTDFNYGYTF
j_gene: TRBJ1-1; d_gene: -; v_gene: TRBV7-9; abundance: -; CDR3nt: TGTGCCAGCAGCTCGGGGGACAAGAACACTGAAGCTTTCTTT; CDR3aa: CASSSGDKNTEAFF
j_gene: TRBJ1-2; d_gene: TRBD1; v_gene: TRBV5-1; abundance: -; CDR3nt: TGCGCCAGCAGCTTTTTGCCCTCCGGGACAGGGTTCGAATGGGGTGGCTACACCTTC; CDR3aa: CASSFLPSGTGFEWGGYTF
j_gene: TRBJ2-7; d_gene: -; v_gene: TRBV10-3; abundance: -; CDR3nt: TGTGCCATCAGTGAGTCTAACTACGAGCAGTACTTC; CDR3aa: CAISESNYEQYF
j_gene: TRBJ2-7; d_gene: -; v_gene: TRBV4-3; abundance: -; CDR3nt: TGCGCCAGCAGCCAAAGGACGGGGCCCTCCTACGAGCAGTACTTC; CDR3aa: CASSQRTGPSYEQYF
j_gene: TRBJ2-2; d_gene: -; v_gene: TRBV7-9; abundance: -; CDR3nt: TGTGCCAGCAGCTACCTGGAGGCCACTCCAACCGGGGAGCTGTTTTTT; CDR3aa: CASSYLEATPTGELFF
j_gene: TRBJ1-1; d_gene: TRBD1; v_gene: TRBV7-6; abundance: -; CDR3nt: TGTGCCAGCAGCTTAGCGGCAGGGGGCCACACTGAAGCTTTCTTT; CDR3aa: CASSLAAGGHTEAFF
j_gene: TRBJ1-2; d_gene: TRBD1; v_gene: TRBV7-9; abundance: once; CDR3nt: TGTGCCAGCAGCGTAGGGGGACAGGGGAACTATGGCTACACCTTC; CDR3aa: CASSVGGQGNYGYTF
j_gene: TRBJ1-3; d_gene: -; v_gene: TRBV18; abundance: -; CDR3nt: TGTGCCAGCTCACCGGACCCGGGATCCACCTCTGGAAACACCATATATTTT; CDR3aa: CASSPDPGSTSGNTIYF
j_gene: TRBJ1-1; d_gene: -; v_gene: TRBV6-5; abundance: once; CDR3nt: TGTGCCAGCGGGCGGGAGCTCACTGAAGCTTTCTTT; CDR3aa: CASGRELTEAFF
j_gene: TRBJ2-1; d_gene: -; v_gene: TRBV27; abundance: -; CDR3nt: TGTGCCAGCAGTTTCACGGAGAGGGCGAGGGACAATGAGCAGTTCTTC; CDR3aa: CASSFTERARDNEQFF
j_gene: TRBJ2-3; d_gene: -; v_gene: TRBV7-3; abundance: -; CDR3nt: TGTGCCAGCAGCTCCCGACTGACAGATACGCAGTATTTT; CDR3aa: CASSSRLTDTQYF
j_gene: TRBJ2-1; d_gene: TRBD2; v_gene: TRBV7-3; abundance: once; CDR3nt: TGTGCCAGCAGCTTAAGACTAGCGGGGATAAATGAGCAGTTCTTC; CDR3aa: CASSLRLAGINEQFF
j_gene: TRBJ2-5; d_gene: TRBD2; v_gene: TRBV11-2; abundance: -; CDR3nt: TGTGCCAGCGCGGCCCGCGGGGGGGCGACGTACCAAGAGACCCAGTACTTC; CDR3aa: CASAARGGATYQETQYF
j_gene: TRBJ2-2; d_gene: TRBD1; v_gene: TRBV2; abundance: once; CDR3nt: TGTGCCAGCAGCCAGACAGGGGCGACTGCGAACACCGGGGAGCTGTTTTTT; CDR3aa: CASSQTGATANTGELFF
j_gene: TRBJ1-4; d_gene: TRBD1; v_gene: TRBV11-2; abundance: -; CDR3nt: TGTGCCAGCACCCTAAACCAGGGGGAGATTACTAATGAAAAACTGTTTTTT; CDR3aa: CASTLNQGEITNEKLFF
j_gene: TRBJ1-1; d_gene: -; v_gene: TRBV11-1; abundance: -; CDR3nt: TGTGCCAGCAGCTTAGTCACAACCACTGAAGCTTTCTTT; CDR3aa: CASSLVTTTEAFF
j_gene: TRBJ1-4; d_gene: -; v_gene: TRBV9; abundance: -; CDR3nt: TGTGCCAGCAGCGTAGGTCTGGGATCGACTAATGAAAAACTGTTTTTT; CDR3aa: CASSVGLGSTNEKLFF
j_gene: TRBJ1-2; d_gene: -; v_gene: TRBV4-3; abundance: few; CDR3nt: TGCGCCAGCAGCCAAGATATGGCGGTCTATGGCTACACCTTC; CDR3aa: CASSQDMAVYGYTF
j_gene: TRBJ2-2; d_gene: TRBD1; v_gene: TRBV9; abundance: -; CDR3nt: TGTGCCAGCAGCGTCCGGGACAGCAACACCGGGGAGCTGTTTTTT; CDR3aa: CASSVRDSNTGELFF
j_gene: TRBJ1-5; d_gene: TRBD1; v_gene: TRBV19; abundance: -; CDR3nt: TGTGCCAGTAGTAACCGGGACAGGGCGAGCAATCAGCCCCAGCATTTT; CDR3aa: CASSNRDRASNQPQHF
j_gene: TRBJ2-2; d_gene: -; v_gene: TRBV7-8; abundance: -; CDR3nt: TGTGCCAGCAGCTTTCCGGGACCGAACACCGGGGAGCTGTTTTTT; CDR3aa: CASSFPGPNTGELFF
j_gene: TRBJ2-7; d_gene: TRBD1; v_gene: TRBV6-1; abundance: -; CDR3nt: TGTGCCAGCAGTGAAGCGGGCAGGGGGTACGAGCAGTACTTC; CDR3aa: CASSEAGRGYEQYF
j_gene: TRBJ1-2; d_gene: TRBD1; v_gene: TRBV9; abundance: -; CDR3nt: TGTGCCAGCAGCGGAAGGGACAGCTATGGCTACACCTTC; CDR3aa: CASSGRDSYGYTF
j_gene: TRBJ1-1; d_gene: -; v_gene: TRBV6-1; abundance: once; CDR3nt: TGTGCCAGCCCCCAAGGGAGGAGGATTACTGAAGCTTTCTTT; CDR3aa: CASPQGRRITEAFF
j_gene: TRBJ2-3; d_gene: -; v_gene: TRBV6-5; abundance: -; CDR3nt: TGTGCCAGCAGTTTTGGGGGCCGCACAGATACGCAGTATTTT; CDR3aa: CASSFGGRTDTQYF
j_gene: TRBJ1-6; d_gene: -; v_gene: TRBV2; abundance: -; CDR3nt: TGTGCCATAAGTGGGGCTGTAAATTCACCCCTCCACTTT; CDR3aa: CAISGAVNSPLHF
j_gene: TRBJ2-7; d_gene: -; v_gene: TRBV6-5; abundance: -; CDR3nt: TGTGCCAGCAGTCCCCCCCGGGACGGGACCTACGAGCAGTACTTC; CDR3aa: CASSPPRDGTYEQYF
j_gene: TRBJ1-2; d_gene: TRBD1; v_gene: TRBV9; abundance: -; CDR3nt: TGTGCCAGCAGCGTAGGGGGACAGAGACCGTTCCGTGACTATGGCTACACCTTC; CDR3aa: CASSVGGQRPFRDYGYTF
j_gene: TRBJ1-5; d_gene: -; v_gene: TRBV4-1; abundance: once; CDR3nt: TGCGCCAGCAGCCAATCTCGGTATAATCAGCCCCAGCATTTT; CDR3aa: CASSQSRYNQPQHF
j_gene: TRBJ2-7; d_gene: TRBD1; v_gene: TRBV27; abundance: -; CDR3nt: TGTGCCAGCAGTGGGACAGGGGGATCCTACGAGCAGTACTTC; CDR3aa: CASSGTGGSYEQYF
j_gene: TRBJ2-1; d_gene: TRBD1; v_gene: TRBV11-2; abundance: -; CDR3nt: TGTGCCAGCACCGAACCGGGACAGATCTCCTACAATGAGCAGTTCTTC; CDR3aa: CASTEPGQISYNEQFF
j_gene: TRBJ1-5; d_gene: TRBD1; v_gene: TRBV12-5; abundance: -; CDR3nt: TGTGCTAGTGGTTTGTCCACGGACAGGGCGATGGATCAGCCCCAGCATTTT; CDR3aa: CASGLSTDRAMDQPQHF
j_gene: TRBJ1-3; d_gene: -; v_gene: TRBV4-3; abundance: -; CDR3nt: TGCGCCAGCAGCCAAGAAGAGGGGTTCGGAAACACCATATATTTT; CDR3aa: CASSQEEGFGNTIYF
j_gene: TRBJ2-1; d_gene: -; v_gene: TRBV9; abundance: few; CDR3nt: TGTGCCAGCAGCGTGGAGGGGGGCAATGAGCAGTTCTTC; CDR3aa: CASSVEGGNEQFF
j_gene: TRBJ1-6; d_gene: -; v_gene: TRBV4-3; abundance: once; CDR3nt: TGCGCCAGCAGCCAAGACCTTTGGGATATTCTACCCCTCCACTTT; CDR3aa: CASSQDLWDILPLHF
j_gene: TRBJ1-5; d_gene: -; v_gene: TRBV6-1; abundance: -; CDR3nt: TGTGCCAGCAGTGAAGGGGAGACCCGAGGACAGCCCCAGCATTTT; CDR3aa: CASSEGETRGQPQHF
j_gene: TRBJ1-1; d_gene: TRBD1; v_gene: TRBV29-1; abundance: -; CDR3nt: TGCAGCGTTGCAGTCAGGGGGGCCCCTGAAGCTTTCTTT; CDR3aa: CSVAVRGAPEAFF
j_gene: TRBJ1-5; d_gene: -; v_gene: TRBV7-8; abundance: -; CDR3nt: TGTGCCAGCAGCTCGGGTGGTTCGGGTTTCCAGCCCCAGCATTTT; CDR3aa: CASSSGGSGFQPQHF
j_gene: TRBJ1-1; d_gene: -; v_gene: TRBV18; abundance: -; CDR3nt: TGTGCCAGCTCACCTGAGGCAGGGTTGAACACTGAAGCTTTCTTT; CDR3aa: CASSPEAGLNTEAFF
j_gene: TRBJ2-1; d_gene: -; v_gene: TRBV2; abundance: -; CDR3nt: TGTGCCAGCAGCTTCAGGCAGGGGACCCATGAGCAGTTCTTC; CDR3aa: CASSFRQGTHEQFF
j_gene: TRBJ2-1; d_gene: -; v_gene: TRBV7-3; abundance: -; CDR3nt: TGTGCCAGCAGCTTAATTATCCATGAGCAGTTCTTC; CDR3aa: CASSLIIHEQFF
j_gene: TRBJ2-7; d_gene: -; v_gene: TRBV2; abundance: -; CDR3nt: TGTGCCAGCAGTGAAGCGATTGTAAGCTCCTACGAGCAGTACTTC; CDR3aa: CASSEAIVSSYEQYF